This T cell receptor (beta chain) was sequenced for a study of radiotherapy plus CTLA-4 blockade in lung cancer. The overall study: Patients showed objective responses in 18% of cases, and disease control was achieved by 31%.

Germline CDR1 and CDR2: MNHNY and SVGAGI (reference sequence). The V end was cut by 4 bases, the J end by 4 bases, with 13 bases between. The CDR3 length is 14 residues. Those patients who had chemo-refractory metastatic non-small-cell lung cancer were given focal radiation along with CTLA-4 blockade through ipilimumab. A note on this clone: Its antigen is not known.

Study-wide points: The best predictor of response was reported to be early blood T cell clone dynamics, with interferon-beta. In blood, after radiotherapy plus ipilimumab, tumor-derived TCR clones expanded.

Measured with immunoSEQ multiplex PCR; TCRdb has only the in-frame clones, and not every one. The table shows about 45,000 clones, with roughly 63% occurring only once. This sample comprised peripheral blood, obtained from a patient treated with radiotherapy plus ipilimumab. V and J are TRBV6-6 and TRBJ1-2; D uncertain. This sequence originates from a human donor with non-small cell lung cancer who had a partial response to radiotherapy plus ipilimumab. The CDR3 nucleotides read TGTGCCAGCAGTTCCCCCCAGGAACGCTATGGCTACACCTTC. Translation: CASSSPQERYGYTF.